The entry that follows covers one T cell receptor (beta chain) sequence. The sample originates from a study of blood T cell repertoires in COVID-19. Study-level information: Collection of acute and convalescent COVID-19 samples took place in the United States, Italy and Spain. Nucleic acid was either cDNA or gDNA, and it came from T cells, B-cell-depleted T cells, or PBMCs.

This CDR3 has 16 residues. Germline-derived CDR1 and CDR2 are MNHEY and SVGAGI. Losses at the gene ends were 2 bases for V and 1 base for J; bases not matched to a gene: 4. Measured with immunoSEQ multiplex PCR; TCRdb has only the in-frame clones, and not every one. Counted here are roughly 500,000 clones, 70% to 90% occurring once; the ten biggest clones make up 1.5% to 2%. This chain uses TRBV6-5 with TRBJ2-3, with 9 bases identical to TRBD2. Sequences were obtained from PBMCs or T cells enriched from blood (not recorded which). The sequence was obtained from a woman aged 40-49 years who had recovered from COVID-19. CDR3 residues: CASSYRTSGRTDTQYF. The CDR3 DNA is TGTGCCAGCAGTTACAGAACTAGCGGGCGCACAGATACGCAGTATTTT.